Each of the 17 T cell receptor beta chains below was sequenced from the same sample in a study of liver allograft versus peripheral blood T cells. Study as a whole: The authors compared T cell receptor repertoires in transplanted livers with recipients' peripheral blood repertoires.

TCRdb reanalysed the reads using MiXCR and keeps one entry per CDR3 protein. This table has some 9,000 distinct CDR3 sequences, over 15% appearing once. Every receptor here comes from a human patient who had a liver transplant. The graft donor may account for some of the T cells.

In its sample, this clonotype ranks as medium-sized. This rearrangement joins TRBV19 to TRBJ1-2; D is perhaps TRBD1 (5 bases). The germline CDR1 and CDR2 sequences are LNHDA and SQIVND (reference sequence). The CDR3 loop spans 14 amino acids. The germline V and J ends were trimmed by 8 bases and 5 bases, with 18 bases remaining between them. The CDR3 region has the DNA TGTGCCAGTGAGGAATACCAGGGAGCGTATGGCTACACCTTC. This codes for CASEEYQGAYGYTF.

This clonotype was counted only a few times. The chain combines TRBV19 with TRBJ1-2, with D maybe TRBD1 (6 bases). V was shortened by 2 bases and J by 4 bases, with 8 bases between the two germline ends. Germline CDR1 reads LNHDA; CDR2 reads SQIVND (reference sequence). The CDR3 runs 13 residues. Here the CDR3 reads CASSIRTAYGYTF. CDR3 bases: TGTGCCAGTAGTATAAGGACAGCCTATGGCTACACCTTC.

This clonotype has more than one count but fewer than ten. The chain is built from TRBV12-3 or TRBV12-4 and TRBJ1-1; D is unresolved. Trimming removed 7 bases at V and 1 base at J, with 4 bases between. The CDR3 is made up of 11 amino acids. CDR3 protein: CASTRNTEAFF. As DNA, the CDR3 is TGTGCCAGCACCAGGAACACTGAAGCTTTCTTT.

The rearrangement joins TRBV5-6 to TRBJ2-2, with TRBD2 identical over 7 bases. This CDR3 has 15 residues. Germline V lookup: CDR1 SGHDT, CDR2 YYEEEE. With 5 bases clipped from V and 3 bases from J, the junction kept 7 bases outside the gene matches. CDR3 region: CASRTKGGYTGELFF. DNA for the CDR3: TGTGCCAGCAGGACCAAGGGAGGGTACACCGGGGAGCTGTTTTTT.

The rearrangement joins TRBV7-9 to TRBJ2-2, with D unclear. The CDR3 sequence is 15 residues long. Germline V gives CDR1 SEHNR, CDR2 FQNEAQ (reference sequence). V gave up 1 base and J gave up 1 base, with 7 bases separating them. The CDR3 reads CASSLGEQNTGELFF. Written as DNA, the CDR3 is TGTGCCAGCAGCTTAGGGGAACAGAACACCGGGGAGCTGTTTTTT.

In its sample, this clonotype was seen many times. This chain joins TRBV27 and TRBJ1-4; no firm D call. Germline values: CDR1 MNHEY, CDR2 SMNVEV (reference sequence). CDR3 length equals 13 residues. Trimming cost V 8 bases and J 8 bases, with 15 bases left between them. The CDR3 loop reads CASATFAQEKLFF. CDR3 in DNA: TGTGCCAGCGCGACCTTCGCACAGGAAAAACTGTTTTTT.

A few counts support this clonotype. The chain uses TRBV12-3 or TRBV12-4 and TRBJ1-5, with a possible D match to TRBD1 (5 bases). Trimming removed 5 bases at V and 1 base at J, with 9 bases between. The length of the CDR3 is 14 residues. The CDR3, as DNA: TGTGCCAGCAGTCTCCGGACAAGCAATCAGCCCCAGCATTTT. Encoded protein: CASSLRTSNQPQHF.

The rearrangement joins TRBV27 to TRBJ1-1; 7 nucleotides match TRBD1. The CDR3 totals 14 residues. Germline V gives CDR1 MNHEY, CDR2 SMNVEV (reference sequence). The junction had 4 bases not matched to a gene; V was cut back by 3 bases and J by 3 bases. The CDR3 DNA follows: TGTGCCAGCAGTTTGAGGACAGGACACACTGAAGCTTTCTTT. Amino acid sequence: CASSLRTGHTEAFF.

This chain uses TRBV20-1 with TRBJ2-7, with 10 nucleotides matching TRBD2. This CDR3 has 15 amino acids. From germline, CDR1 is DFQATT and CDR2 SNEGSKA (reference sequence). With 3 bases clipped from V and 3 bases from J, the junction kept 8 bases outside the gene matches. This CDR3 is CSASPAGGRVYEQYF. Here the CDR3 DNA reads TGCAGTGCTAGCCCAGCGGGGGGGCGGGTCTACGAGCAGTACTTC.

The CDR3 reads CASSEFRDRSEAFF. CDR3 sequence (DNA): TGTGCCAGCAGTGAATTTAGGGATAGATCTGAAGCTTTCTTT. The V call is TRBV25-1, the J call TRBJ1-1; D not certain. This CDR3 comprises 14 residues. The V gene's germline CDR1 is MGHDK and CDR2 SYGVNS. Trimming stripped 1 base from V and 6 bases from J, with 12 bases between. The full variable domain, in which reference TRBV25-1 and TRBJ1-1 provide the parts outside the CDR3, is EADIYQTPRYLVIGTGKKITLECSQTMGHDKMYWYQQDPGMELHLIHYSYGVNSTEKGDLSSESTVSRIRTEHFPLTLESARPSHTSQYLCASSEFRDRSEAFFGQGTRLTVV.

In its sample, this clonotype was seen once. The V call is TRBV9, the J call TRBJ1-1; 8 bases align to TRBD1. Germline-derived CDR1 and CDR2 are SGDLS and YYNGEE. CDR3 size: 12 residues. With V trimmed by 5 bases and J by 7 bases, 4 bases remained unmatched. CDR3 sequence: CASRATGGEAFF. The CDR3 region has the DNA TGTGCCAGCAGAGCTACAGGGGGTGAAGCTTTCTTT.

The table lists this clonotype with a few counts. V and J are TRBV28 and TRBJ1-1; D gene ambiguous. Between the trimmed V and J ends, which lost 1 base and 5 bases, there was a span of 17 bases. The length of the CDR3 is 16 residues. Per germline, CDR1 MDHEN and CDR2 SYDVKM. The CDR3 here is CASSLLTSGLWTEAFF. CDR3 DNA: TGTGCCAGCAGTTTATTGACCAGCGGGTTGTGGACTGAAGCTTTCTTT.

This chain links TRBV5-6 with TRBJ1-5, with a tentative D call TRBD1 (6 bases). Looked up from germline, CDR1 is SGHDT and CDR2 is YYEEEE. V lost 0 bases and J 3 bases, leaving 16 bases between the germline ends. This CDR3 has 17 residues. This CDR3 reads CASSLGGQGLYNQPQHF. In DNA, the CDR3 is TGTGCCAGCAGCTTGGGGGGGCAGGGACTCTACAATCAGCCCCAGCATTTT. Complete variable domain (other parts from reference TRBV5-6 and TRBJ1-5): DAGVTQSPTHLIKTRGQQVTLRCSPKSGHDTVSWYQQALGQGPQFIFQYYEEEERQRGNFPDRFSGHQFPNYSSELNVNALLLGDSALYLCASSLGGQGLYNQPQHFGDGTRLSIL.

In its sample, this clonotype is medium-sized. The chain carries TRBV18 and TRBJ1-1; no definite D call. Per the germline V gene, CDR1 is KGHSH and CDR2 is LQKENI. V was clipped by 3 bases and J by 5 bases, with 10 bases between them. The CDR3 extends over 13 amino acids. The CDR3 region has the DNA TGTGCCAGCTCACCCGCAGGCAGTACTGAAGCTTTCTTT. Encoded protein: CASSPAGSTEAFF.

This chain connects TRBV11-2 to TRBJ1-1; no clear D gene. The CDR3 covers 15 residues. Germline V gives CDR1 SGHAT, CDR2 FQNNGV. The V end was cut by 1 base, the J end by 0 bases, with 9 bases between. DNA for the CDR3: TGTGCCAGCAGCTTAGCGGGCAACATGAACACTGAAGCTTTCTTT. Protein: CASSLAGNMNTEAFF. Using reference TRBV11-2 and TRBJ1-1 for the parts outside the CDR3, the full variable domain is EAGVAQSPRYKIIEKRQSVAFWCNPISGHATLYWYQQILGQGPKLLIQFQNNGVVDDSQLPKDRFSAERLKGVDSTLKIQPAKLEDSAVYLCASSLAGNMNTEAFFGQGTRLTVV.

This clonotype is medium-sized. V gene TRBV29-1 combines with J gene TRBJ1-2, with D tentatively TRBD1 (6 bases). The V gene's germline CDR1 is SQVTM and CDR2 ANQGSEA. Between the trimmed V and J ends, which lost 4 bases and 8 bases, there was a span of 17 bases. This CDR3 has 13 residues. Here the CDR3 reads CSVVLGGQSGYTF. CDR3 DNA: TGCAGCGTTGTATTGGGTGGACAGTCGGGCTACACCTTC.

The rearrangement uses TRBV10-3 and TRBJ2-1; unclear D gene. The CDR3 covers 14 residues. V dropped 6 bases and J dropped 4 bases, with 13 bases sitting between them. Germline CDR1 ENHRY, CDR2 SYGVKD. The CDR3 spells CAISDSGPYNEQFF. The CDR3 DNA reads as TGTGCCATCAGCGACTCAGGCCCTTACAATGAGCAGTTCTTC.